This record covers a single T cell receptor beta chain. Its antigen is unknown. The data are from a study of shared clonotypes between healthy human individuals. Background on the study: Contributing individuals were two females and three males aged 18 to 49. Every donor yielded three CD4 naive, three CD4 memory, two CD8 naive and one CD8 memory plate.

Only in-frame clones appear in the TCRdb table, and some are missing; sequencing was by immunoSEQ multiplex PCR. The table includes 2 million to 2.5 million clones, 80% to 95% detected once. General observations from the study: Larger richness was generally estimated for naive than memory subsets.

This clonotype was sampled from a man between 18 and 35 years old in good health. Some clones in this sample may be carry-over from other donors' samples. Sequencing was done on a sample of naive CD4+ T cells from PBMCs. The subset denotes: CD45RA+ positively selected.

CDR3 nucleotide sequence: TGTGCCAGCCAGAAACTACGGTACAATGAGCAGTTCTTC. Protein product: CASQKLRYNEQFF. The chain recombines TRBV28 with TRBJ2-1; D gene ambiguous. This CDR3 is built from 13 residues. The germline V gene has CDR1 MDHEN and CDR2 SYDVKM. The V gene lost 8 bases and the J gene lost 4 bases, with 12 bases spanning the gap.